Below, one TCR beta chain is given with its context. The antigen remains unidentified. Patients had chemo-refractory metastatic non-small-cell lung cancer and received focal radiation plus CTLA-4 blockade that used ipilimumab. The data are from a study of radiotherapy plus CTLA-4 blockade in lung cancer. Study-wide context: Of the patients, around 17% showed objective responses and 31% attained disease control.

The V and J ends lost 5 bases and 1 base respectively, with 11 bases between them. The CDR3 extends over 15 amino acids. The germline CDR1 and CDR2 sequences are SEHNR and FQNEAQ (reference sequence). Study findings and constraints: Following radiotherapy plus ipilimumab, tumor-derived TCR clones expanded in the blood. Reports state that early shifts in blood T cell clones, with interferon-beta, best predicted response.

Sequencing used immunoSEQ multiplex PCR; TCRdb keeps in-frame clones, though not all of them. The sample holds about 80,000 clones; around nine tenths are singletons and the top ten take roughly 0.95%. Sequencing used peripheral blood, obtained from a patient treated with radiotherapy plus ipilimumab. The J gene is TRBJ1-4, the V gene TRBV7-9; no definite D call. The sequence was obtained from a human donor with non-small cell lung cancer who had stable disease on radiotherapy plus ipilimumab. CDR3 amino acids: CASSPALGTNEKLFF. The CDR3 region has the DNA TGTGCCAGCAGCCCCGCTTTAGGAACTAATGAAAAACTGTTTTTT.